This is a list of T cell receptor beta chains from one sample in a study of T cells in tumors after PD-1 blockade. The assay was immunoSEQ multiplex PCR, and TCRdb's table has in-frame clones only and misses some. Among more than 50,000 clones, approximately 79% were seen once, and the ten largest hold around 4.7%. The starting material was PBMCs, obtained after anti-PD-1 treatment. These receptors were taken from a human donor with basal cell carcinoma. The CDR3 runs from the conserved cysteine through the conserved F or W. D genes are given only for firm matches. Clone size is given for some rows only: seen once, a few or many times, or a class if the clone is expanded.

clone size,D gene,J gene,CDR3 length,V gene,CDR3 protein,CDR3 DNA
.,.,TRBJ1-2,14,TRBV5-6,CASSFPWGNYGYTF,TGTGCCAGCAGCTTCCCTTGGGGGAATTATGGCTACACCTTC
once,.,TRBJ1-5,13,TRBV24-1,CATSDFTNQPQHF,TGTGCCACCAGTGATTTTACCAATCAGCCCCAGCATTTT
once,.,TRBJ1-2,13,TRBV30,CAWSPDRAGGYTF,TGTGCCTGGAGCCCAGATAGGGCAGGTGGCTACACCTTC
.,TRBD1,TRBJ2-3,17,TRBV5-6,CASSLGGDRVRTDTQYF,TGTGCCAGCAGCTTGGGTGGGGACAGGGTGCGCACAGATACGCAGTATTTT
.,.,TRBJ1-1,12,TRBV19,CATSTGNTEAFF,TGTGCCACCTCAACAGGGAACACTGAAGCTTTCTTT
.,TRBD2,TRBJ2-3,16,TRBV7-2,CASSLGSGGVTDTQYF,TGTGCCAGCAGCTTAGGGTCGGGGGGAGTAACAGATACGCAGTATTTT
.,.,TRBJ2-5,13,TRBV27,CASSLARGETQYF,TGTGCCAGCAGCCTAGCGCGGGGCGAGACCCAGTACTTC
once,TRBD1,TRBJ1-1,12,TRBV19,CASRGDRGKAFF,TGTGCCAGTAGGGGGGACAGGGGGAAAGCTTTCTTT
.,.,TRBJ1-6,14,TRBV30,CAWKGTGSNSPLHF,TGTGCCTGGAAAGGAACAGGGTCTAATTCACCCCTCCACTTT
.,TRBD2,TRBJ2-3,16,TRBV11-1,CASSPWTSGGTDTQYF,TGTGCCAGCAGCCCATGGACTAGCGGGGGCACAGATACGCAGTATTTT
.,.,TRBJ1-5,14,TRBV2,CASSEQTSVQPQHF,TGTGCCAGCAGTGAACAGACCTCAGTTCAGCCCCAGCATTTT
once,.,TRBJ2-2,13,TRBV19,CASSMGGPGELFF,TGTGCCAGTAGTATGGGAGGACCCGGGGAGCTGTTTTTT
.,.,TRBJ2-5,13,TRBV6-2/TRBV6-3,CASSYKGGETQYF,TGTGCCAGCAGTTACAAGGGTGGAGAGACCCAGTACTTC
few,.,TRBJ1-2,15,TRBV4-2,CASSQADTGIYGYTF,TGTGCCAGCAGCCAAGCCGATACAGGAATCTATGGCTACACCTTC
.,.,TRBJ2-7,11,TRBV30,CAWSDNYEQYF,TGTGCCTGGAGTGACAACTACGAGCAGTACTTC
.,.,TRBJ2-6,17,TRBV28,CASSATGRVTGANVLTF,TGTGCCAGCAGTGCGACAGGGAGGGTAACTGGGGCCAACGTCCTGACTTTC
.,.,TRBJ2-5,15,TRBV2,CASSEGGKAGETQYF,TGTGCCAGCAGTGAAGGGGGAAAAGCAGGGGAGACCCAGTACTTC
once,.,TRBJ2-7,15,TRBV7-9,CASGIPGLNSYEQYF,TGTGCCAGCGGAATTCCGGGACTCAATTCATACGAGCAGTACTTC
.,.,TRBJ1-2,16,TRBV5-1,CASSPGTGALGYGYTF,TGCGCCAGCAGCCCCGGGACCGGCGCTTTAGGGTATGGCTACACCTTC
.,.,TRBJ1-3,16,TRBV6-1,CASSGDWGQPGNTIYF,TGTGCCAGCAGTGGCGATTGGGGGCAACCTGGAAACACCATATATTTT
.,.,TRBJ2-3,15,TRBV19,CASTSGSFSTDTQYF,TGTGCCAGTACCTCGGGTTCTTTTAGCACAGATACGCAGTATTTT
.,TRBD2,TRBJ2-1,18,TRBV5-1,CASSQKLGTSGGYNEQFF,TGCGCCAGCAGCCAGAAATTGGGGACTAGCGGGGGATACAATGAGCAGTTCTTC
.,TRBD2,TRBJ2-3,15,TRBV2,CARQTSGGVTDTQYF,TGTGCCAGGCAAACTAGCGGGGGGGTCACAGATACGCAGTATTTT
.,.,TRBJ1-2,15,TRBV4-1,CASSPPGVTYYGYTF,TGCGCCAGCAGCCCTCCAGGGGTGACCTACTATGGCTACACCTTC
many,.,TRBJ1-6,16,TRBV5-1,CASSLVLTGQKSPLHF,TGCGCCAGCAGCTTAGTCCTGACGGGACAAAAGTCACCCCTCCACTTT
.,.,TRBJ2-2,13,TRBV27,CASRRQDTGELFF,TGTGCCAGCCGACGACAGGACACCGGGGAGCTGTTTTTT
.,TRBD1,TRBJ2-3,14,TRBV29-1,CSVGQGASTDTQYF,TGCAGCGTTGGACAGGGGGCGAGCACAGATACGCAGTATTTT